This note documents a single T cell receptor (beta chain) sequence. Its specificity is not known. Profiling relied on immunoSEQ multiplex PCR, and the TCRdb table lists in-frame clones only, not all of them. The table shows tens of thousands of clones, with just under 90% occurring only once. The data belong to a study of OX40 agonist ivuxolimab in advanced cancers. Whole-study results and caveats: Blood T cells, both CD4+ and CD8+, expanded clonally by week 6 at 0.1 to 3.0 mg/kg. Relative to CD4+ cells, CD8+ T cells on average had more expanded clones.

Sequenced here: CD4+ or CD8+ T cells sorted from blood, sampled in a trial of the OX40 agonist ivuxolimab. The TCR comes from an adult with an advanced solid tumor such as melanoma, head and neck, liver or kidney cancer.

Here the CDR3 reads CASSRGVGQPQHF. The CDR3 coding sequence is TGCGCCAGCAGTAGAGGGGTGGGCCAGCCCCAGCATTTT. The chain joins TRBV4-1 to TRBJ1-5; tentative D call: TRBD1 (5 bases). Trimming removed 6 bases at V and 7 bases at J, with 13 bases between. Germline values: CDR1 MGHRA, CDR2 YSYEKL. The CDR3 totals 13 residues.